One and the same sample provided the 26 T cell receptor beta chains below, sequenced in a study of T cells after yellow fever vaccination. TCRdb reanalysed the 5' RACE reads using MiXCR and keeps one entry per CDR3 protein. The sample holds 46,000 or so distinct CDR3 sequences, just under 6.5% seen once. Here the sequenced sample was PBMCs, either bulk or a sorted T-cell subset (CD4+, CD8+, memory, or dextramer-sorted; not recorded which), taken 45 days after the yellow fever booster vaccination. The receptors shown here come from a man aged 25-45 years who received the YFV17D yellow fever vaccine.

This sequence joins TRBV5-5 and TRBJ2-1; 7 bases are a match to TRBD1. This CDR3 comprises 15 residues. V was pared by 2 bases and J by 4 bases, with 6 bases of the junction left unmatched. Germline CDR1 SGHKS, CDR2 YYEKEE (reference sequence). Here the CDR3 reads CASSLGQASYNEQFF. CDR3 bases: TGTGCCAGCAGCTTAGGACAGGCATCTTACAATGAGCAGTTCTTC. Full variable domain (missing parts from reference TRBV5-5 and TRBJ2-1): DAGVTQSPTHLIKTRGQQVTLRCSPISGHKSVSWYQQVLGQGPQFIFQYYEKEERGRGNFPDRFSARQFPNYSSELNVNALLLGDSALYLCASSLGQASYNEQFFGPGTRLTVL.

This clonotype was found many times. The chain links TRBV11-2 to TRBJ1-3; 7 bases match TRBD1. Per the germline V gene, CDR1 is SGHAT and CDR2 is FQNNGV. After removal of 5 bases from V and 7 bases from J, the junction contained 8 bases not matched to a gene. This CDR3 is built from 14 residues. The chain's CDR3 is CASSLGTEGNTIYF. The CDR3 DNA sequence: TGTGCCAGCAGCCTCGGGACAGAGGGGAACACCATATATTTT. Variable domain in full (rest from reference TRBV11-2 and TRBJ1-3): EAGVAQSPRYKIIEKRQSVAFWCNPISGHATLYWYQQILGQGPKLLIQFQNNGVVDDSQLPKDRFSAERLKGVDSTLKIQPAKLEDSAVYLCASSLGTEGNTIYFGEGSWLTVV.

Ten or more counts support this clonotype. CDR3 sequence: CASSVVRGSCYEQYF. DNA of the CDR3: TGTGCCAGCAGCGTAGTTCGCGGGAGCTGTTACGAGCAGTACTTC. V usage is TRBV9 and J usage is TRBJ2-7; 7 bases match TRBD2. The CDR3 is made up of 15 amino acids. With V trimmed by 0 bases and J by 4 bases, 7 bases remained unmatched. CDR1 is SGDLS, CDR2 YYNGEE, per germline.

This clonotype showed up many times. This chain joins TRBV7-2 and TRBJ1-6; 9 bases fit TRBD1. The trim removed 4 bases at V and 8 bases at J, leaving 3 bases unmatched. Germline V CDR1 and CDR2: SGHTA, FQGNSA. The CDR3 is 14 residues long. For the CDR3, the DNA is TGTGCCAGCAGCTCAAGACAGGGGGATTCACCCCTCCACTTT. Encoded protein: CASSSRQGDSPLHF.

This clonotype was seen ten or more times. The gene calls are TRBV11-2 and TRBJ2-7; D may correspond to TRBD1 or TRBD2 (5 bases each). This CDR3 contains 14 residues. The V end was cut by 3 bases, the J end by 2 bases, with 11 bases between. CDR1 SGHAT and CDR2 FQNNGV come from the germline V gene. CDR3 residues: CASSLHGAAYEQYF. For the CDR3, the DNA is TGTGCCAGCAGCTTGCACGGGGCTGCCTACGAGCAGTACTTC.

This clonotype appeared many times. The chain links TRBV7-8 to TRBJ2-2; TRBD1 might be the D (7 bases). V was cut by 6 bases and J by 4 bases, with 21 bases left in between. The CDR3 length is 17 residues. Germline loops: CDR1 SGHVS, CDR2 FQNEAQ. In DNA, the CDR3 is TGTGCCAGCAGTCTTAGATCCCAGGGGGGCCCCACCGGGGAGCTGTTTTTT. This gives the protein CASSLRSQGGPTGELFF.

This clonotype came up a few times. The chain is built from TRBV3-1 and TRBJ2-7; D unresolved. V lost 4 bases and J lost 1, with 11 bases in between. The CDR3 has 14 residues. The germline gives CDR1 LGHDT, CDR2 YNNKEL (reference sequence). The CDR3 nucleotides read TGTGCCAGCAGCCTCCTCGGCGGATCCTACGAGCAGTACTTC. It codes for CASSLLGGSYEQYF.

This clonotype showed up just a few times. V usage is TRBV5-4 and J usage is TRBJ2-4; D is unresolved. Germline lookup yields CDR1 SGHNT and CDR2 YYREEE (reference sequence). V shed 1 base and J shed 1 base, with 12 bases lying between them. The CDR3 covers 16 residues. CDR3 residues: CASSLSRASAKNIQYF. The CDR3 bases are TGTGCCAGCAGCTTGTCCCGGGCCTCGGCCAAAAACATTCAGTACTTC.

This clonotype was picked up many times. The rearrangement links TRBV12-3 or TRBV12-4 to TRBJ2-2; D gene uncertain. V lost 7 bases, J lost 5 bases, and 11 bases lay in between. The CDR3 extends over 13 amino acids. The DNA of the CDR3 is TGTGCCAGCACTCTATTATTAACCGGGGAGCTGTTTTTT. This encodes CASTLLLTGELFF.

This clonotype was recorded many times. The J gene is TRBJ2-6, the V gene TRBV15, with D unresolved. V dropped 8 bases and J dropped 2 bases, with 7 bases sitting between them. This CDR3 comprises 13 residues. Per the germline V gene, CDR1 is LNHNV and CDR2 is YYDKDF (reference sequence). The CDR3 loop is CATHTAGANVLTF. The CDR3 nucleotides read TGTGCCACCCACACTGCTGGGGCCAACGTCCTGACTTTC.

V and J are TRBV15 and TRBJ1-3; 8 positions match TRBD1. CDR1 LNHNV and CDR2 YYDKDF come from the germline V gene (reference sequence). Losses at the gene ends were 3 bases for V and 1 base for J; bases not matched to a gene: 8. The CDR3 contains 17 residues. CDR3 nucleotides: TGTGCCACCAGCAGGACAGACAGGGGTGTTTCTGGAAACACCATATATTTT. Translation gives CATSRTDRGVSGNTIYF. The full variable domain, with the rest looked up from reference TRBV15 and TRBJ1-3, is DAMVIQNPRYQVTQFGKPVTLSCSQTLNHNVMYWYQQKSSQAPKLLFHYYDKDFNNEADTPDNFQSRRPNTSFCFLDIRSPGLGDTAMYLCATSRTDRGVSGNTIYFGEGSWLTVV.

This clonotype occurred a few times. This chain uses TRBV7-9 with TRBJ2-3, with 10 positions matching TRBD2. The CDR3 consists of 16 residues. Germline V lookup: CDR1 SEHNR, CDR2 FQNEAQ (reference sequence). Losses at the gene ends were 6 bases for V and 5 bases for J; bases not matched to a gene: 11. The CDR3 bases are TGTGCCAGCAGTCACGGTAATCTAGCGGGAGTAGATACGCAGTATTTT. Protein: CASSHGNLAGVDTQYF.

This clonotype came up many times. The chain links TRBV4-3 to TRBJ2-7, with D possibly matching TRBD2 (6 bases). V gave up 2 bases and J gave up 3 bases, with 14 bases separating them. The germline V gene encodes CDR1 LGHNA and CDR2 YSLEER. This CDR3 contains 15 residues. CDR3 sequence (DNA): TGCGCCAGCAGCCAAATCCACAGGCGGGACTACGAGCAGTACTTC. This codes for CASSQIHRRDYEQYF.

The V gene is TRBV4-3, the J gene TRBJ1-2; weak D call: TRBD1 (5 bases). This CDR3 is 15 amino acids long. V was trimmed by 0 bases and J by 4 bases, leaving 12 bases between them. The germline CDR1 and CDR2 sequences are LGHNA and YSLEER. The CDR3 DNA reads as TGCGCCAGCAGCCAAGAGCCAGGGTATCCCTATGGCTACACCTTC. Protein: CASSQEPGYPYGYTF.

This chain joins TRBV7-2 and TRBJ2-3, with D possibly TRBD2 on 6 matching bases. The V gene's germline CDR1 is SGHTA and CDR2 FQGNSA. V shed 5 bases and J shed 1 base, with 13 bases lying between them. This CDR3 spans 15 amino acids. DNA for the CDR3: TGTGCCAGCAGCGCAGCGGCTAGCGGCACAGATACGCAGTATTTT. This gives the protein CASSAAASGTDTQYF.

This clonotype showed up many times. The rearrangement links TRBV29-1 to TRBJ1-5, with D unresolved. V was pared by 3 bases and J by 7 bases, with 13 bases between. Germline V CDR1 and CDR2: SQVTM, ANQGSEA. The CDR3 consists of 13 residues. The CDR3 reads CSVEQSPGQPQHF. DNA of the CDR3: TGCAGCGTTGAGCAGTCCCCGGGACAGCCCCAGCATTTT.

Many counts were recorded for this clonotype. The V gene is TRBV2, the J gene TRBJ2-7; the D gene is possibly TRBD1 (6 bases). The V gene lost 3 bases and the J gene lost 0 bases, with 9 bases spanning the gap. The CDR3 runs to 14 residues. Germline values: CDR1 SNHLY, CDR2 FYNNEI. The CDR3 loop reads CASSEGQSSYEQYF. DNA of the CDR3: TGTGCCAGCAGTGAGGGACAAAGCTCCTACGAGCAGTACTTC.

By its share, this clonotype is medium-sized. The V gene is TRBV10-3, the J gene TRBJ2-3; 9 bases map to TRBD2. Germline assignment: CDR1 ENHRY and CDR2 SYGVKD. This CDR3 contains 13 residues. The CDR3 region has the DNA TGTGCTATTCAGCGGGAGGATCTAGATACGCAGTATTTT. Translating gives CAIQREDLDTQYF.

The chain uses TRBV12-3 or TRBV12-4 and TRBJ1-2; no firm D call. The V end lost 8 bases, the J end lost 1 base, and 17 bases lay between the germline ends. The CDR3 spans 15 residues. The CDR3 reads CASLKSITFNYGYTF. DNA for the CDR3: TGTGCCAGCCTAAAATCTATTACCTTTAACTATGGCTACACCTTC.

The chain employs TRBV6-5 and TRBJ1-5; no clear D. Deletions cut 4 bases from V and 7 bases from J, with 14 bases between. The CDR3 spans 14 residues. The germline CDR1 and CDR2 sequences are MNHEY and SVGAGI. CDR3 region: CASSSLARGQPQHF. As DNA, the CDR3 is TGTGCCAGCAGTTCCCTAGCGAGAGGCCAGCCCCAGCATTTT.

This clonotype appeared many times. CDR3 region: CSARRTGGMDEAFF. CDR3 DNA: TGCAGTGCTAGGAGAACAGGGGGTATGGATGAAGCTTTCTTT. The gene calls are TRBV20-1 and TRBJ1-1; TRBD1 aligns across 8 bases. V was clipped by 3 bases and J by 7 bases; unmatched bases: 10. Per the germline V gene, CDR1 is DFQATT and CDR2 is SNEGSKA (reference sequence). CDR3 length equals 14 residues.

This clonotype has a count of ten or more. The gene calls are TRBV4-1 and TRBJ1-1; D not certain. Germline CDR1 MGHRA, CDR2 YSYEKL. The length of the CDR3 is 14 residues. V gave up 0 bases and J gave up 0 bases, with 5 bases separating them. The CDR3 loop is CASSQEEMNTEAFF. In DNA, the CDR3 is TGCGCCAGCAGCCAAGAAGAAATGAACACTGAAGCTTTCTTT.

In its sample, this clonotype was seen many times. This chain joins TRBV7-9 and TRBJ1-1, with D hard to call. Germline assignment: CDR1 SEHNR and CDR2 FQNEAQ (reference sequence). V lost 1 base to trimming and J lost 1 base, with 7 bases between them. The CDR3 loop spans 14 amino acids. The CDR3, as DNA: TGTGCCAGCAGCTTAGTCGGAGCGAACACTGAAGCTTTCTTT. The encoded protein is CASSLVGANTEAFF.

There are many counts of this clonotype. The chain has TRBV5-1 and TRBJ2-3, with D possibly matching TRBD2 (6 bases). Trimming left V 4 bases short and J 9 bases short, with 12 bases between. CDR3 length: 12 residues. From germline, CDR1 is SGHRS and CDR2 YFSETQ. The chain's CDR3 is CASSTGLETQYF. The CDR3 region has the DNA TGCGCCAGCAGCACGGGACTCGAGACGCAGTATTTT.

The rearrangement joins TRBV20-1 to TRBJ2-3; the D gene is possibly TRBD2 (6 bases). The CDR3 spans 14 residues. V gave up 6 bases and J gave up 2 bases, with 15 bases separating them. In germline, CDR1 is DFQATT, CDR2 SNEGSKA (reference sequence). CDR3 in DNA: TGCAGTGCCAAAGAGGAGGGGAACACAGATACGCAGTATTTT. Translating it yields CSAKEEGNTDTQYF.

The chain uses TRBV6-2 or TRBV6-3 and TRBJ2-1; D call uncertain. Deletions cut 7 bases from V and 7 bases from J, with 8 bases between. CDR3 size: 11 residues. Per germline, CDR1 MNHEY and CDR2 SVGEGT. This chain's CDR3 is CASTNGNEQFF. The CDR3 bases are TGTGCCAGCACCAACGGGAATGAGCAGTTCTTC.